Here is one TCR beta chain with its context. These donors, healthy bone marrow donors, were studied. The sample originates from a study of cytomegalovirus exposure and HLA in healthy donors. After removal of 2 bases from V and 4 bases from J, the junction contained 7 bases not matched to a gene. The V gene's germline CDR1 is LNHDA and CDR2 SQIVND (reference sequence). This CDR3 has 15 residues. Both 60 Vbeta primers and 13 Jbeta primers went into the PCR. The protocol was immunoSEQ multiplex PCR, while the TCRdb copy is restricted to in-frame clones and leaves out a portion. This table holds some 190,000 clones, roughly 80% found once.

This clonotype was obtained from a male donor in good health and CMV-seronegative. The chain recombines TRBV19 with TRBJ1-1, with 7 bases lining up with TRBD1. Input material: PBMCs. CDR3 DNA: TGTGCCAGTAGTATATCGCGACAGGGACTCACTGAAGCTTTCTTT. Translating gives CASSISRQGLTEAFF.